The 8 T cell receptor beta chains below all came from one sample that was sequenced in a study of radiation and T cells in renal cell carcinoma. The repertoire was sequenced with immunoSEQ multiplex PCR; TCRdb's copy has only in-frame clones and lacks some. This sample yields about 170,000 clones, of which about 85% are seen a single time; approximately 10% belongs to the top ten. This sample's time point: blood 4 weeks post-SBRT, at nephrectomy. Treatment here: 15 Gy SBRT to primary tumor, nephrectomy 4 weeks later. Sequences were derived from blood, sampled from a patient whose treatment included radiotherapy and nephrectomy. These receptors came from a woman aged 45 to 65 with renal cell carcinoma.

The sample holds one count of this clone. The chain joins TRBV5-1 to TRBJ2-3, with 10 nucleotides matching TRBD2. V shed 0 bases, J shed 5 bases, and the junction held 9 bases outside the gene matches. Germline CDR1 reads SGHRS; CDR2 reads YFSETQ. This CDR3 region has 17 residues. The CDR3 DNA sequence: TGCGCCAGCAGCTTGGAATCTAGCGGGGGTGGAGTAGATACGCAGTATTTT. It yields the protein CASSLESSGGGVDTQYF.

The rearrangement uses TRBV7-9 and TRBJ2-7, with D unclear. V gave up 3 bases and J gave up 4 bases, with 13 bases separating them. The CDR3 is made up of 14 amino acids. Germline CDR1 is SEHNR and CDR2 is FQNEAQ (reference sequence). The DNA for the CDR3 is TGTGCCAGCAGCTTCGACGGGCTAACTTACGAGCAGTACTTC. This codes for CASSFDGLTYEQYF.

The chain employs TRBV5-8 and TRBJ1-6; D call uncertain. This CDR3 has 13 residues. V was shortened by 7 bases and J by 7 bases, with 12 bases between the two germline ends. Germline loops: CDR1 SGHTS, CDR2 YDEGEE. In DNA, the CDR3 is TGTGCCAGCCTGGTTCTAAACAATTCACCCCTCCACTTT. Its translation: CASLVLNNSPLHF. The variable domain in full, with the rest retrieved from reference TRBV5-8 and TRBJ1-6, is EAGVTQSPTHLIKTRGQQATLRCSPISGHTSVYWYQQALGLGLQFLLWYDEGEERNRGNFPPRFSGRQFPNYSSELNVNALELEDSALYLCASLVLNNSPLHFGNGTRLTVT.

This clone showed up just a few times. The CDR3 spells CASSLNLDRQGYYEQYF. The CDR3 DNA reads as TGTGCCAGCAGCTTAAACTTGGACAGGCAGGGGTACTACGAGCAGTACTTC. This sequence joins TRBV7-2 and TRBJ2-7, with 7 bases lining up with TRBD1. CDR1 is SGHTA, CDR2 FQGNSA, per germline. V lost 2 bases to trimming and J lost 3 bases; unmatched junction nucleotides: 13. This CDR3 comprises 17 residues.

The V gene is TRBV5-1, the J gene TRBJ2-3; D is unclear. CDR3 size: 14 residues. V lost 6 bases to trimming and J lost 1 base, with 12 bases between them. The germline CDR1 and CDR2 sequences are SGHRS and YFSETQ. CDR3 in amino acids: CASTLYARTDTQYF. The CDR3 DNA follows: TGCGCCAGCACCCTATATGCGCGCACAGATACGCAGTATTTT. Combining the CDR3 with reference TRBV5-1 and TRBJ2-3 gives the whole variable domain KAGVTQTPRYLIKTRGQQVTLSCSPISGHRSVSWYQQTPGQGLQFLFEYFSETQRNKGNFPGRFSGRQFSNSRSEMNVSTLELGDSALYLCASTLYARTDTQYFGPGTRLTVL.

The count of this clone is one. The chain is built from TRBV6-5 and TRBJ2-1, with D possibly TRBD2 on 6 matching bases. With 3 bases removed from V and 8 bases from J, the gap between germline ends came to 20 bases. Germline loops: CDR1 MNHEY, CDR2 SVGAGI. This CDR3 is 16 amino acids long. The CDR3 protein is CASSYLGDGGLDEQFF. CDR3 coding DNA: TGTGCCAGCAGTTATTTAGGGGACGGGGGTTTGGATGAGCAGTTCTTC.

The gene calls are TRBV6-5 and TRBJ2-7; perhaps TRBD2 as D (6 bases). Germline CDR1 is MNHEY and CDR2 is SVGAGI. V shed 8 bases and J shed 6 bases, with 20 bases lying between them. The CDR3 runs to 14 residues. The CDR3 protein is CASGRGSVMGEQYF. Written as DNA, the CDR3 is TGTGCCAGCGGGCGGGGCTCCGTAATGGGCGAGCAGTACTTC.

This chain's CDR3 is CASTQRTGGAWEAFF. CDR3 DNA sequence: TGTGCCAGCACCCAGAGGACAGGGGGCGCCTGGGAAGCTTTCTTT. This rearrangement joins TRBV2 to TRBJ1-1; 11 positions match TRBD1. V gave up 7 bases and J gave up 8 bases; unmatched junction bases: 12. The CDR3 spans 15 residues. Germline V gives CDR1 SNHLY, CDR2 FYNNEI.